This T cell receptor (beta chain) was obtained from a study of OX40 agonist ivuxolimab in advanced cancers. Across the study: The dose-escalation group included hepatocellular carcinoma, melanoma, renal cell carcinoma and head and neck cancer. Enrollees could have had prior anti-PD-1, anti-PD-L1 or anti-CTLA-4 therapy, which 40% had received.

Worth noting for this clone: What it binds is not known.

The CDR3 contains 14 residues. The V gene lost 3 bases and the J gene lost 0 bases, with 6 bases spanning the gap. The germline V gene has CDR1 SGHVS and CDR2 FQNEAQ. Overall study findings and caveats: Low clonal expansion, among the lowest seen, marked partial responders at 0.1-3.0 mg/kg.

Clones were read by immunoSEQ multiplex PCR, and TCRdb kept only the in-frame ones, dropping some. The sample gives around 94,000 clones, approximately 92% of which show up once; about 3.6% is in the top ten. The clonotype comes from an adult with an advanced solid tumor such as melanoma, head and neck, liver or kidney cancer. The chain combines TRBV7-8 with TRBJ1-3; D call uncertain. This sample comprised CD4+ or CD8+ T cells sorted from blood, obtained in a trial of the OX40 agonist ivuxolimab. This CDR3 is CASSLVSSGNTIYF. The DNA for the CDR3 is TGTGCCAGCAGCTTGGTTAGCTCTGGAAACACCATATATTTT.